One and the same sample provided the 18 T cell receptor beta chains below, sequenced in a study of T cells of healthy individuals. TCRdb itself ran the 5' RACE reads through MiXCR, one entry per CDR3 protein. This sample has 40,000 to 45,000 distinct CDR3 sequences; 4% to 5.5% occur once, and the top ten carry more than 8%. The receptors originated from a human donor in good health.

This clonotype was counted at least ten times. This sequence joins TRBV29-1 and TRBJ1-1; no definite D call. With 1 base removed from V and 3 bases from J, the gap between germline ends came to 3 bases. Germline CDR1 reads SQVTM; CDR2 reads ANQGSEA. The CDR3 covers 11 residues. The CDR3 protein is CSVEVHTEAFF. The DNA for the CDR3 is TGCAGCGTTGAAGTTCACACTGAAGCTTTCTTT. The whole variable domain, filled in from reference TRBV29-1 and TRBJ1-1, reads SAVISQKPSRDICQRGTSLTIQCQVDSQVTMMFWYRQQPGQSLTLIATANQGSEATYESGFVIDKFPISRPNLTFSTLTVSNMSPEDSSIYLCSVEVHTEAFFGQGTRLTVV.

The table lists this clonotype with a few counts. The gene calls are TRBV12-3 or TRBV12-4 and TRBJ2-3, with 9 bases matching TRBD2. There are 16 residues in the CDR3. V shed 3 bases and J 0 bases; nucleotides not matched to a gene: 4. CDR3 sequence (DNA): TGTGCCAGCAGTTTTAGCGGGAGACTAAGCACAGATACGCAGTATTTT. This sequence encodes CASSFSGRLSTDTQYF.

This clonotype was counted many times. For the CDR3, the DNA is TGCAGTGCTACAAATCGACACGGGGTCATGAATCAGCCCCAGCATTTT. Translated: CSATNRHGVMNQPQHF. The chain carries TRBV20-1 and TRBJ1-5, with no clear D. Per germline, CDR1 DFQATT and CDR2 SNEGSKA (reference sequence). The V end was cut by 4 bases, the J end by 4 bases, with 20 bases between. This CDR3 has 16 amino acids.

This clonotype was seen ten or more times. This sequence joins TRBV18 and TRBJ2-5; D gene unclear. Germline V gene lookup returns CDR1 KGHSH and CDR2 LQKENI. The V gene lost 3 bases and the J gene lost 5 bases, with 10 bases spanning the gap. The CDR3 runs 13 residues. CDR3 amino acids: CASSPGGMETQYF. The CDR3 nucleotides read TGTGCCAGCTCACCGGGCGGCATGGAGACCCAGTACTTC.

This clonotype was observed many times. The V gene is TRBV29-1, the J gene TRBJ1-6; D gene unclear. The CDR3 runs 14 residues. Germline V lookup: CDR1 SQVTM, CDR2 ANQGSEA. V gave up 4 bases and J gave up 7 bases, with 14 bases separating them. CDR3: CSVGRVGGNSPLHF. The CDR3 nucleotides are TGCAGCGTTGGGAGGGTAGGAGGGAATTCACCCCTCCACTTT.

This clonotype was counted many times. This chain links TRBV27 with TRBJ1-4; D unclear. The germline gives CDR1 MNHEY, CDR2 SMNVEV (reference sequence). V lost 5 bases and J 5 bases, leaving 9 bases between the germline ends. The CDR3 runs 13 residues. CDR3 DNA: TGTGCCAGCAGTGCCAGACAAAATGAAAAACTGTTTTTT. This translates into CASSARQNEKLFF.

This clonotype occurred many times. The genes are TRBV18 and TRBJ1-1; maybe TRBD1 (6 bases). This CDR3 is 15 amino acids long. Germline CDR1 KGHSH, CDR2 LQKENI. Trimming removed 1 base at V and 6 bases at J, with 15 bases between. CDR3 protein: CASSPLGQRGAEAFF. CDR3 nucleotides: TGTGCCAGCTCACCACTTGGACAGCGAGGAGCTGAAGCTTTCTTT.

Ten or more counts support this clonotype. The chain couples TRBV7-8 to TRBJ2-1; 10 bases map to TRBD1. This CDR3 spans 16 amino acids. Germline CDR1 and CDR2: SGHVS and FQNEAQ. V lost 3 bases, J lost 7 bases, and 9 bases stayed unmatched. This CDR3 is CASSFHRDRGPNEQFF. CDR3 nucleotide sequence: TGTGCCAGCAGCTTTCACCGGGACAGGGGTCCAAATGAGCAGTTCTTC.

In this sample, this clonotype turned up many times. DNA of the CDR3: TGCAGCGTTGAAGACGGACGGATTAACTATGGCTACACCTTC. Translated, it gives CSVEDGRINYGYTF. The V and J genes are TRBV29-1 and TRBJ1-2; D is unresolved. Germline CDR1 is SQVTM and CDR2 is ANQGSEA. The CDR3 covers 14 residues. V lost 0 bases and J lost 1, with 9 bases in between. Filled out from reference TRBV29-1 and TRBJ1-2, the complete variable domain reads SAVISQKPSRDICQRGTSLTIQCQVDSQVTMMFWYRQQPGQSLTLIATANQGSEATYESGFVIDKFPISRPNLTFSTLTVSNMSPEDSSIYLCSVEDGRINYGYTFGSGTRLTVV.

In this sample, this clonotype turned up many times. The chain links TRBV11-3 to TRBJ2-1; 9 bases map to TRBD2. This CDR3 has 18 residues. Germline V CDR1 and CDR2: SGHNT, YENEEA. J gave up 4 bases and V 4 bases, and 14 bases lay outside the gene matches. The CDR3 is CASSSPQKGLAIYNEQFF. Written as DNA, the CDR3 is TGTGCCAGCAGCTCGCCCCAGAAGGGACTAGCAATATACAATGAGCAGTTCTTC. Full variable domain (remainder filled in from reference TRBV11-3 and TRBJ2-1): EAGVVQSPRYKIIEKKQPVAFWCNPISGHNTLYWYLQNLGQGPELLIRYENEEAVDDSQLPKDRFSAERLKGVDSTLKIQPAELGDSAVYLCASSSPQKGLAIYNEQFFGPGTRLTVL.

The table lists this clonotype with many counts. This chain connects TRBV20-1 to TRBJ2-1; 10 nucleotides match TRBD2. Losses at the gene ends were 8 bases for V and 6 bases for J; bases not matched to a gene: 22. CDR3 length: 18 residues. CDR1 DFQATT and CDR2 SNEGSKA come from the germline V gene (reference sequence). CDR3 in amino acids: CSPRIRLASGRLFNEQFF. The CDR3 DNA reads TGCAGTCCGCGGATACGCCTGGCTAGCGGGAGATTATTCAATGAGCAGTTCTTC.

Worth noting for this clonotype: This sequence may be a read error, since a much larger clone differs from it by one base. The chain couples TRBV20-1 to TRBJ1-1; TRBD1 matches 7 bases. The CDR3 consists of 13 residues. CDR1 and CDR2 (germline): DFQATT, SNEGSKA (reference sequence). Trimming took 6 bases from V and 0 from J; bases not matched to a gene: 4. CDR3 coding DNA: TGCAGTGCGAATACAGGGGTGAACACTGAAGCTTTCTTT. It encodes CSANTGVNTEAFF.

The genes are TRBV6-1 and TRBJ2-7; D possibly uses TRBD1 or TRBD2 (6 bases each). The CDR3 covers 15 residues. The germline V gene encodes CDR1 MNHNS and CDR2 SASEGT. The V end lost 5 bases, the J end lost 0 bases, and 14 bases lay between the germline ends. The DNA for the CDR3 is TGTGCCAGCAGTTATACCAGGGGACTCTCCTACGAGCAGTACTTC. Translating it yields CASSYTRGLSYEQYF.

This clonotype was observed at least ten times. V and J are TRBV27 and TRBJ1-5, with D unclear. V dropped 3 bases and J dropped 5 bases, with 8 bases sitting between them. This CDR3 has 13 residues. Germline V gives CDR1 MNHEY, CDR2 SMNVEV (reference sequence). In nucleotides, the CDR3 is TGTGCCAGCAGTTTGGGCAGTTATCAGCCCCAGCATTTT. It translates to CASSLGSYQPQHF.

This clonotype was seen at least ten times. This chain connects TRBV20-1 to TRBJ2-5; TRBD2 might be the D (5 bases). Trimming left V 2 bases short and J 3 bases short, with 13 bases between. CDR1 is DFQATT, CDR2 SNEGSKA, per germline (reference sequence). CDR3 size: 14 residues. The CDR3 bases are TGCAGTGCTAGAAGGAGGTGGTTGGAAGAGACCCAGTACTTC. Translating gives CSARRRWLEETQYF.

In this sample, this clonotype turned up many times. The rearrangement links TRBV12-3 or TRBV12-4 to TRBJ1-1; D uncertain. Deletions cut 4 bases from V and 6 bases from J, with 9 bases between. The CDR3 is 12 amino acids. Here the CDR3 DNA reads TGTGCCAGCAGTTATCCAGGCGCTGAAGCTTTCTTT. Protein sequence: CASSYPGAEAFF.

This clonotype was counted many times. The rearrangement joins TRBV7-2 to TRBJ2-7; 11 nucleotides line up with TRBD2. Germline V gene sequence: CDR1 SGHTA, CDR2 FQGNSA. Trimming took 5 bases from V and 5 from J; bases not matched to a gene: 8. The CDR3 extends over 15 amino acids. The CDR3 protein is CASSRTSGSRDEQYF. In nucleotides, the CDR3 is TGTGCCAGCAGCCGAACTAGCGGGAGTCGCGACGAGCAGTACTTC.

The sample holds many counts of this clonotype. This rearrangement joins TRBV20-1 to TRBJ2-3; 11 nucleotides align to TRBD2. The CDR3 is made up of 16 amino acids. After removal of 6 bases from V and 3 bases from J, the junction contained 11 bases not matched to a gene. Germline values: CDR1 DFQATT, CDR2 SNEGSKA (reference sequence). CDR3 sequence reads: CSAPHPGTSGTDTQYF. CDR3 coding DNA: TGCAGTGCCCCTCACCCCGGGACTAGCGGTACAGATACGCAGTATTTT.